The 29 T cell receptor beta chains below were found in one sample sequenced in a study of CD8+CD57+ T cells in acquired aplastic anemia. TCR beta VDJ and CDR3 profiling used genomic DNA as template. TCRdb analysed the reads with MiXCR anew, one entry per CDR3 protein. Of roughly 250,000 distinct CDR3 sequences listed, 82% were seen once; the top ten hold roughly two fifths. Patients who underwent sequencing had shown CD8+CD57+ cell expansion by flow cytometry. The specimen sequenced was sorted CD4+, CD8+, or CD8+CD57+ T cells (not recorded which) from PBMCs. Receptors originate from a human donor with aplastic anemia.

This clonotype was found once. DNA of the CDR3: TGTGCCAGCAGCTTACAAAGGACCCGGGGGTTCGATGAGCAGTTCTTC. The encoded protein is CASSLQRTRGFDEQFF. The chain is built from TRBV7-9 and TRBJ2-1, with D perhaps matching TRBD2 (6 bases). Trimming pared 2 bases from V and 8 bases from J, leaving 19 bases between. Germline loops: CDR1 SEHNR, CDR2 FQNEAQ (reference sequence). The CDR3 has 16 residues. The variable domain in full, with the rest retrieved from reference TRBV7-9 and TRBJ2-1, is DTGVSQNPRHKITKRGQNVTFRCDPISEHNRLYWYRQTLGQGPEFLTYFQNEAQLEKSRLLSDRFSAERPKGSFSTLEIQRTEQGDSAMYLCASSLQRTRGFDEQFFGPGTRLTVL.

This clonotype appeared a few times. The V call is TRBV10-3, the J call TRBJ2-5; tentative D call: TRBD1 (5 bases). Germline values: CDR1 ENHRY, CDR2 SYGVKD. The CDR3 contains 12 residues. Trimming removed 1 base at V and 7 bases at J, with 7 bases between. In nucleotides, the CDR3 is TGTGCCATCAGTGAGTACCAGGGGACCCAGTACTTC. Protein product: CAISEYQGTQYF.

In the case of this clonotype: Because it lacks the conserved phenylalanine or tryptophan at the end, this CDR3 is likely a read error. The limits of the CDR3 on the DNA are not certain, so only TCRdb's listed CDR3 is given. The chain recombines TRBV7-8 with TRBJ2-4; the DNA was not compared with TRBD1, the D call given in the table. Germline assignment: CDR1 SGHVS and CDR2 FQNEAQ. From its first to its last residue, the CDR3 has 12 amino acids. The CDR3 region is CASSLAGDPESL.

This chain joins TRBV12-3 or TRBV12-4 and TRBJ2-1, with D unclear. CDR3 length: 15 amino acids. Trimming pared 7 bases from V and 1 base from J, leaving 14 bases between. CDR3 nucleotide sequence: TGTGCCAGCATCAACCCGGGTGGATCCTACAATGAGCAGTTCTTC. Its protein product is CASINPGGSYNEQFF.

This rearrangement joins TRBV20-1 to TRBJ2-1, with D maybe TRBD2 (7 bases). V was clipped by 0 bases and J by 8 bases, with 23 bases between them. Germline V gene lookup returns CDR1 DFQATT and CDR2 SNEGSKA (reference sequence). CDR3 size: 17 residues. Here the CDR3 reads CSARDRDKGGTRDEQFF. CDR3 DNA: TGCAGTGCTAGAGACAGAGACAAGGGGGGGACACGGGATGAGCAGTTCTTC.

A single count supports this clonotype. A read error may produce the germline difference seen at one junction end. V is TRBV7-3 and J is TRBJ1-6, with 8 bases identical to TRBD1. CDR1 is SGHTA, CDR2 FQGTGA, per germline. The CDR3 runs 16 residues. The CDR3 DNA is TGTGCCAGCAGTCAAAGCGACAGGGGTCTTAATTCCCCCCTCCACTTT. Protein product: CASSQSDRGLNSPLHF.

Only one count was recorded for this clonotype. The genes are TRBV5-5 and TRBJ2-7; 8 bases line up with TRBD2. V trimming: 3 bases; J trimming: 5 bases; junction bases outside the gene matches: 7. Germline CDR1 is SGHKS and CDR2 is YYEKEE (reference sequence). The CDR3 extends over 14 amino acids. CDR3 DNA sequence: TGTGCCAGCAGCTGGCTTCGGGGGGGCAACGAGCAGTACGTC. This sequence encodes CASSWLRGGNEQYV.

Points on this clonotype: Since a much larger clone is just one base distant, this may be a read error. This rearrangement joins TRBV5-1 to TRBJ2-4, with D hard to call. V was pared by 4 bases and J by 14 bases, with 16 bases between. Germline values: CDR1 SGHRS, CDR2 YFSETQ. The CDR3 is 12 amino acids. Here the CDR3 reads CASSDYSINKYF. CDR3 DNA sequence: TGCGCCAGCAGCGATTACAGCATCAACAAGTACTTC.

The chain joins TRBV5-4 to TRBJ2-5; D is undetermined. The germline CDR1 and CDR2 sequences are SGHNT and YYREEE (reference sequence). The germline V and J ends were trimmed by 1 base and 1 base, with 8 bases remaining between them. This CDR3 comprises 14 residues. The CDR3 nucleotides are TGTGCCAGCAGCTTGAAGGGCTGCCAAGAGACCCAGTACTTC. It encodes CASSLKGCQETQYF. The entire variable domain, with the rest obtained from reference TRBV5-4 and TRBJ2-5, is as follows: ETGVTQSPTHLIKTRGQQVTLRCSSQSGHNTVSWYQQALGQGPQFIFQYYREEENGRGNFPPRFSGLQFPNYSSELNVNALELDDSALYLCASSLKGCQETQYFGPGTRLLVL.

Remarks on this clonotype: The final CDR3 position lacks the conserved phenylalanine or tryptophan, pointing to a likely read error. The chain is built from TRBV2 and TRBJ2-3; no reliable D call. Germline CDR1 reads SNHLY; CDR2 reads FYNNEI. The CDR3 loop spans 13 amino acids. V was clipped by 6 bases and J by 0 bases, with 7 bases between them. CDR3 DNA: TGTGCCAGCAGGGACGCGAGCACAGATACGCAGTATTTG. Translated, it gives CASRDASTDTQYL.

This chain links TRBV6-2 or TRBV6-3 with TRBJ2-1, with TRBD2 matching over 11 bases. V shed 10 bases and J 4 bases; nucleotides not matched to a gene: 9. Germline V lookup: CDR1 MNHEY, CDR2 SVGEGT. The CDR3 totals 15 residues. The CDR3 bases are TGTGCCACTAGGGTCACTAGCGGGAGTTACAATGAGCAGTTCTTC. The encoded protein is CATRVTSGSYNEQFF.

This clonotype came up once. The rearrangement uses TRBV7-4 and TRBJ2-3, with D possibly matching TRBD2 (5 bases). Trimming removed 0 bases at V and 13 bases at J, with 17 bases between. Looked up from germline, CDR1 is SGHVT and CDR2 is SQSDAQ. The CDR3 sequence is 14 residues long. CDR3 protein: CASSLAGGRGAEYF. Here the CDR3 DNA reads TGTGCCAGCAGCTTAGCCGGAGGTCGCGGAGCAGAGTATTTT.

The chain uses TRBV20-1 and TRBJ2-2, with 10 bases identical to TRBD2. From germline, CDR1 is DFQATT and CDR2 SNEGSKA (reference sequence). V trimming: 3 bases; J trimming: 6 bases; junction bases outside the gene matches: 7. The CDR3 runs 15 residues. The CDR3 loop reads CSASVPGLAPGELFF. The CDR3 DNA sequence: TGCAGTGCTAGTGTACCGGGACTAGCGCCCGGGGAGCTGTTTTTT.

The rearrangement uses TRBV7-2 and TRBJ1-6; D uncertain. The germline V gene has CDR1 SGHTA and CDR2 FQGNSA. The CDR3 has 13 residues. Trimming stripped 3 bases from V and 7 bases from J, with 7 bases between. The CDR3 region is CASSFGRNSPLHF. DNA of the CDR3: TGTGCCAGCAGCTTTGGACGGAATTCACCCCTCCACTTT.

The V gene is TRBV15, the J gene TRBJ2-5, with 16 bases that match TRBD2. The CDR3 is made up of 20 amino acids. The V segment lost 1 base and the J segment 5 bases; nucleotides outside the gene matches: 13. CDR1 is LNHNV and CDR2 is YYDKDF in the germline V gene (reference sequence). The CDR3 spells CATSRARGTSGGADSETQYF. In nucleotides, the CDR3 is TGTGCCACCAGCAGAGCTCGCGGGACTAGCGGGGGGGCGGACTCCGAGACCCAGTACTTC.

V usage is TRBV7-8 and J usage is TRBJ2-3; 7 bases align to TRBD2. CDR1 and CDR2 (germline): SGHVS, FQNEAQ. Trimming at V came to 0 bases and at J to 11 bases, leaving 14 bases not matched to a gene. This CDR3 comprises 16 residues. The CDR3 DNA sequence: TGTGCCAGCAGCTTAGCGGGAGGGGCCGACACGCATAAGCAGTATTTT. Translated, it gives CASSLAGGADTHKQYF.

This clonotype was recorded a few times. V and J are TRBV2 and TRBJ1-5, with D perhaps matching TRBD1 (5 bases). Germline assignment: CDR1 SNHLY and CDR2 FYNNEI. The length of the CDR3 is 15 residues. V lost 6 bases to trimming and J lost 9 bases, with 21 bases between them. Here the CDR3 DNA reads TGTGCCAGCAGGCAGGGATTGGGCACTACACGGCCCCAGCATTTT. Its translation: CASRQGLGTTRPQHF.

V usage is TRBV2 and J usage is TRBJ2-7; D possibly corresponds to TRBD2 (6 bases). With 2 bases removed from V and 2 bases from J, the gap between germline ends came to 13 bases. The length of the CDR3 is 15 residues. The germline V gene has CDR1 SNHLY and CDR2 FYNNEI. The CDR3 region is CASSERGTLAYEQYF. As DNA, the CDR3 is TGTGCCAGCAGTGAACGGGGGACTCTAGCCTACGAGCAGTACTTC.

The rearrangement joins TRBV12-3 or TRBV12-4 to TRBJ1-2; 11 bases map to TRBD1. V shed 8 bases, J shed 7 bases, and the junction held 9 bases outside the gene matches. This CDR3 is built from 14 residues. CDR3 DNA sequence: TGTGCCAGCTGCCTGGACAGGGGGCGCGGTGGCTACACCTTC. Protein product: CASCLDRGRGGYTF.

Remarks on this clonotype: A junction boundary mismatches the germline segment, possibly from a read error. The chain recombines TRBV7-3 with TRBJ2-3, with D possibly being TRBD1 or TRBD2 (6 bases each). The CDR3 spans 14 residues. The germline gives CDR1 SGHTA, CDR2 FQGTGA. CDR3 region: CASSLPGASDEHQF. For the CDR3, the DNA is TGTGCCAGCAGCTTACCGGGGGCCTCGGATGAGCACCAGTTT.

To note about this clonotype: The junction shows a germline mismatch at one end, possibly a read error. The CDR3 is CASGDGAGDTGDF. CDR3 nucleotide sequence: TGTGCCAGCGGGGACGGGGCCGGGGACACCGGGGATTTT. The chain is built from TRBV9 and TRBJ2-3; D is perhaps TRBD1 (6 bases). Germline assignment: CDR1 SGDLS and CDR2 YYNGEE. This CDR3 region has 13 residues.

The chain joins TRBV7-9 to TRBJ1-4; D not certain. The CDR3 length is 12 residues. The germline V gene has CDR1 SEHNR and CDR2 FQNEAQ (reference sequence). The V end was cut by 5 bases, the J end by 10 bases, with 11 bases between. The chain's CDR3 is CASSTVAGKLFF. CDR3 DNA sequence: TGTGCCAGCAGCACAGTGGCCGGAAAACTGTTTTTT.

The chain is built from TRBV7-3 and TRBJ1-2; D gene unclear. This CDR3 has 15 amino acids. Germline V lookup: CDR1 SGHTA, CDR2 FQGTGA. With 8 bases removed from V and 10 bases from J, the gap between germline ends came to 26 bases. The CDR3 DNA is TGTGCCAGCTCAAGACCGGCCGGCGCCGTCGATCACTACACCTTC. It encodes CASSRPAGAVDHYTF.

A few counts support this clonotype. The gene calls are TRBV2 and TRBJ2-2; the D gene could be TRBD1 or TRBD2 (6 bases each). Germline V lookup: CDR1 SNHLY, CDR2 FYNNEI. V dropped 8 bases and J dropped 16 bases, with 23 bases sitting between them. The CDR3 runs 13 residues. The CDR3 spells CASGDGGTGAQFF. CDR3 bases: TGTGCCAGCGGGGACGGGGGCACCGGTGCGCAGTTTTTT.

V is TRBV7-9 and J is TRBJ2-5, with TRBD2 matching over 10 bases. The CDR3 is made up of 15 amino acids. V lost 3 bases to trimming and J lost 11 bases; unmatched junction nucleotides: 12. Germline loops: CDR1 SEHNR, CDR2 FQNEAQ (reference sequence). The CDR3 spells CASSFQRSGGGAQYF. The CDR3 region has the DNA TGTGCCAGCAGCTTTCAAAGAAGCGGGGGGGGCGCTCAGTACTTC.

The chain is built from TRBV7-9 and TRBJ1-1; D unclear. V gave up 5 bases and J gave up 14 bases, with 27 bases separating them. CDR3 length: 15 amino acids. Germline V gene sequence: CDR1 SEHNR, CDR2 FQNEAQ (reference sequence). CDR3 in amino acids: CASSPTIPGPFFAFF. The CDR3 region has the DNA TGTGCCAGCAGCCCGACCATCCCTGGACCATTCTTTGCATTCTTT.

The CDR3 coding sequence is TGTGCCAGCAGCATAGCGGGAGGTCAGCAGTACGTC. Amino acid sequence: CASSIAGGQQYV. The V gene is TRBV11-3, the J gene TRBJ2-7; TRBD2 agrees at 10 bases. With V trimmed by 5 bases and J by 8 bases, 3 bases remained unmatched. The germline CDR1 and CDR2 sequences are SGHNT and YENEEA. This CDR3 is 12 amino acids long.

This rearrangement joins TRBV7-3 to TRBJ1-1; maybe TRBD1 (6 bases). CDR1 and CDR2 from the germline V gene are SGHTA and FQGTGA. The CDR3 totals 15 residues. The V end was cut by 5 bases, the J end by 1 base, with 14 bases between. Here the CDR3 reads CASSPHPTGNTEAFF. The CDR3 DNA reads as TGTGCCAGCAGCCCACACCCGACAGGGAACACTGAAGCTTTCTTT.

Of note for this clonotype: One end of the junction does not line up with germline, which may come from a read error. This chain uses TRBV7-3 with TRBJ2-3; 9 bases are shared with TRBD2. CDR3 length equals 13 residues. The germline V gene has CDR1 SGHTA and CDR2 FQGTGA. The CDR3 bases are TGTTCTAGCGGGGACGGGGGCACAGATACGAAGTATTTT. Residues: CSSGDGGTDTKYF. Together with reference TRBV7-3 and TRBJ2-3, the CDR3 gives the full variable domain: GAGVSQTPSNKVTEKGKYVELRCDPISGHTALYWYRQSLGQGPEFLIYFQGTGAADDSGLPNDRFFAVRPEGSVSTLKIQRTERGDSAVYLCSSGDGGTDTKYFGPGTRLTVL.